This T cell receptor (beta chain) was obtained from a study of blood T cell repertoires in COVID-19. Clones were read by immunoSEQ multiplex PCR, and TCRdb kept only the in-frame ones, dropping some. The table shows about 70,000 clones, with 75% to 85% occurring only once. Trimming at V came to 7 bases and at J to 2 bases, leaving 5 bases not matched to a gene. Germline CDR1 is LNHDA and CDR2 is SQIVND (reference sequence). This CDR3 has 15 residues. The genes are TRBV19 and TRBJ2-1; 10 bases line up with TRBD2. This TCR was recovered from an older woman with acute or convalescent COVID-19. The material sequenced was peripheral blood. The CDR3 DNA reads as TGTGCCAGTACCCTGACTAGCGGGCCCTACAATGAGCAGTTCTTC. This gives the protein CASTLTSGPYNEQFF.